Below are 14 T cell receptor beta chains sequenced from a single sample in a study of molecular identifiers for immune sequencing clone quantification. MiXCR was run by TCRdb on the PCR reads, yielding one entry per CDR3 protein. The sample includes some 650,000 distinct CDR3 sequences, just under 20% seen only once; the top ten take roughly 0.83%. Sequences were obtained from naive CD8+ T cells from blood, with Jurkat cell RNA spiked in. Indicated subset: FACS-sorted CD8+CD4-CCR7+CD45RA+ naive T cells. The receptors were gathered from a human donor in good health. Some libraries in this study had Jurkat cell RNA spiked in.

This clonotype showed up just a few times. The chain has TRBV28 and TRBJ2-7; D tentatively reads TRBD1 or TRBD2 (5 bases each). From germline, CDR1 is MDHEN and CDR2 SYDVKM. CDR3 size: 13 residues. V was cut by 5 bases and J by 6 bases, with 14 bases left in between. CDR3 sequence: CASSTTGRGEQYF. CDR3 nucleotide sequence: TGTGCCAGCAGTACTACGGGACGAGGCGAGCAGTACTTC.

There are many counts of this clonotype. The genes are TRBV20-1 and TRBJ2-2, with 8 nucleotides matching TRBD1. The germline V gene encodes CDR1 DFQATT and CDR2 SNEGSKA (reference sequence). The CDR3 is 16 amino acids. V was clipped by 5 bases and J by 0 bases; unmatched bases: 8. CDR3 region: CSAEKRDRTNTGELFF. The CDR3 DNA follows: TGCAGTGCTGAGAAACGGGACAGGACGAACACCGGGGAGCTGTTTTTT.

This clonotype was observed at least ten times. V gene TRBV4-1 combines with J gene TRBJ2-7; D not resolved. The CDR3 runs 12 residues. Trimming pared 1 base from V and 6 bases from J, leaving 7 bases between. Germline V lookup: CDR1 MGHRA, CDR2 YSYEKL. As DNA, the CDR3 is TGCGCCAGCAGCCAAGTAGTGGGCGAGCAGTACTTC. Amino acids: CASSQVVGEQYF.

The genes are TRBV5-1 and TRBJ2-7; D uncertain. From germline, CDR1 is SGHRS and CDR2 YFSETQ. Trimming took off 5 bases at V and 1 base at J, with 10 bases between the two ends. The CDR3 is 13 amino acids. CDR3 region: CASRGIMSYEQYF. In nucleotides, the CDR3 is TGCGCCAGCAGGGGGATCATGTCCTACGAGCAGTACTTC. Together with reference TRBV5-1 and TRBJ2-7, the CDR3 gives the full variable domain: KAGVTQTPRYLIKTRGQQVTLSCSPISGHRSVSWYQQTPGQGLQFLFEYFSETQRNKGNFPGRFSGRQFSNSRSEMNVSTLELGDSALYLCASRGIMSYEQYFGPGTRLTVT.

The chain has TRBV27 and TRBJ2-2; 9 nucleotides align to TRBD1. Unmatched junction bases numbered 2, after V lost 2 bases and J lost 7 bases. The CDR3 contains 14 residues. CDR1 and CDR2 (germline): MNHEY, SMNVEV (reference sequence). CDR3 nucleotide sequence: TGTGCCAGCAGTTTAGGGACAGGGTACGGGGAGCTGTTTTTT. Amino acid sequence: CASSLGTGYGELFF.

Worth noting for this clonotype: A much more abundant neighbour one base away suggests this may be a read error. The CDR3 loop is CASTRTGSIYEQYF. The CDR3 DNA reads TGTGCCAGCACGCGAACCGGATCGATATACGAGCAGTACTTC. The rearrangement joins TRBV12-3 or TRBV12-4 to TRBJ2-7; D is unclear. CDR3 length equals 14 residues. The V and J ends lost 7 bases and 4 bases respectively, with 17 bases between them.

This clonotype was seen many times. This chain joins TRBV7-9 and TRBJ2-7; D is uncertain. The CDR3 sequence is 12 residues long. V dropped 3 bases and J dropped 12 bases, with 15 bases sitting between them. Germline V lookup: CDR1 SEHNR, CDR2 FQNEAQ (reference sequence). The CDR3 DNA is TGTGCCAGCAGCTTGAATCTCGGTAGCCGGTACTTC. Amino acids: CASSLNLGSRYF.

There are a few counts of this clonotype. J is TRBJ2-5 and V is TRBV24-1, with 8 bases aligning to TRBD1. CDR1 KGHDR and CDR2 SFDVKD come from the germline V gene. V dropped 6 bases and J dropped 5; count of bases not matched to a gene: 4. The CDR3 sequence is 13 residues long. CDR3 nucleotides: TGTGCCACCAGTCAGGGGGCACTCGAGACCCAGTACTTC. Translating it yields CATSQGALETQYF.

This clonotype was observed at least ten times. The chain employs TRBV27 and TRBJ2-1; 10 positions match TRBD2. Looked up from germline, CDR1 is MNHEY and CDR2 is SMNVEV (reference sequence). The ends lost 5 bases at V and 4 bases at J; junction bases unmatched: 8. The CDR3 is 16 amino acids. The chain's CDR3 is CASSTYSSGSYNEQFF. The CDR3 nucleotides are TGTGCCAGCAGTACCTATTCTAGCGGGAGTTACAATGAGCAGTTCTTC.

This clonotype has ten or more counts. The J gene is TRBJ2-3, the V gene TRBV7-4; D is unresolved. Germline loops: CDR1 SGHVT, CDR2 SQSDAQ. Trimming left V 5 bases short and J 0 bases short, with 15 bases between. CDR3 size: 16 residues. In nucleotides, the CDR3 is TGTGCCAGCAGCGCAGACGACACCTTTAGCACAGATACGCAGTATTTT. Translating gives CASSADDTFSTDTQYF. Together with reference TRBV7-4 and TRBJ2-3, the CDR3 gives the full variable domain: GAGVSQSPRYKVAKRGRDVALRCDSISGHVTLYWYRQTLGQGSEVLTYSQSDAQRDKSGRPSGRFSAERPERSVSTLKIQRTEQGDSAVYLCASSADDTFSTDTQYFGPGTRLTVL.

In its sample, this clonotype was seen many times. The rearrangement links TRBV19 to TRBJ1-1; TRBD1 is a possible D gene (5 bases). Germline V CDR1 and CDR2: LNHDA, SQIVND (reference sequence). The V end lost 3 bases, the J end lost 10 bases, and 18 bases lay between the germline ends. The CDR3 covers 14 residues. Here the CDR3 reads CASSIDRGTPVAFF. As DNA, the CDR3 is TGTGCCAGTAGTATCGATCGCGGGACCCCTGTAGCTTTCTTT.

This clonotype was detected a few times. The chain links TRBV10-3 to TRBJ1-5; no reliable D call. V was shortened by 3 bases and J by 0 bases, with 6 bases between the two germline ends. The germline CDR1 and CDR2 sequences are ENHRY and SYGVKD. This CDR3 is built from 14 residues. The DNA for the CDR3 is TGTGCCATCAGTGACACGGATAGCAATCAGCCCCAGCATTTT. It codes for CAISDTDSNQPQHF.

This clonotype was seen repeatedly, ten times or more. CDR3 amino acids: CASSLLWPGVSTEAFF. For the CDR3, the DNA is TGTGCCAGCAGTCTCCTCTGGCCCGGGGTGAGCACTGAAGCTTTCTTT. The chain joins TRBV28 to TRBJ1-1; D not resolved. V shed 5 bases and J shed 4 bases, with 20 bases lying between them. The CDR3 is 16 residues long. Germline V gives CDR1 MDHEN, CDR2 SYDVKM.

The gene calls are TRBV25-1 and TRBJ2-1; 8 bases match TRBD2. From germline, CDR1 is MGHDK and CDR2 SYGVNS. There are 14 residues in the CDR3. Losses at the gene ends were 4 bases for V and 8 bases for J; bases not matched to a gene: 7. CDR3 sequence reads: CASSASGSFYEQFF. The CDR3 nucleotides are TGTGCCAGCAGTGCAAGCGGGAGTTTCTATGAGCAGTTCTTC.